This T cell receptor beta chain was captured by sequencing in a study of response to subunit inactivated influenza vaccine. General study results and limits: Authors suggested seasonal influenza vaccinations each recruit few new T cells.

This clonotype was found many times. Its antigen is not known. TCRdb redid the calling of the RT-PCR reads with MiXCR, one entry per CDR3 protein. This table holds about 180,000 distinct CDR3 sequences, roughly a tenth found once. Germline loops: CDR1 SGHTA, CDR2 FQGNSA. The V segment lost 0 bases and the J segment 3 bases; nucleotides outside the gene matches: 25. The CDR3 runs to 22 residues. This clonotype originated in a man between 50 and 75 years old who received an inactivated influenza vaccine. The J gene is TRBJ1-1, the V gene TRBV7-2; 7 bases agree with TRBD1. Sequenced material: CD8+ T cells sorted from PBMCs, taken roughly 24 months after vaccination. DNA of the CDR3: TGTGCCAGCAGCTTAGCATTAAGACTTCCATGGACAGGCTCTGGGGAAGACACTGAAGCTTTCTTT. It translates to CASSLALRLPWTGSGEDTEAFF.